The entry that follows covers one TCR beta chain sequence. As yet, its antigen is unknown. The data derive from a study of CD8 T cells in ankylosing spondylitis. The study, taken as a whole, reports: Within matched ankylosing spondylitis synovial fluid, disease-linked clones were reportedly significantly enriched. Among TCR beta sequences, a motif of under ten highly homologous variants appeared characteristic of ankylosing spondylitis blood. A number of the motif variants had already been described in reactive arthritis synovial fluid and blood.

CDR1 and CDR2 (germline): SGHTA, FQGNSA. V lost 5 bases and J lost 5; bases outside the gene matches: 11. This CDR3 is 16 amino acids long. Library preparation for TCR beta used quantitative 5'-RACE with molecular barcodes. From the 5' RACE reads, TCRdb called clonotypes with MiXCR, one entry per CDR3 protein. The sample records more than 300,000 distinct CDR3 sequences, under 14% being singletons. The specimen was blood, either unsorted or a sorted T cell fraction (not recorded which). This rearrangement joins TRBV7-2 to TRBJ2-3, with 9 bases matching TRBD2. The clonotype comes from a female donor with ankylosing spondylitis or in good health (not recorded which). CDR3 region: CASSKAGGRSGDTQYF. DNA of the CDR3: TGTGCCAGCAGCAAGGCGGGAGGGCGTTCTGGAGATACGCAGTATTTT.